This TCR beta chain was recorded in a study of blood T cell repertoires in COVID-19. Study background: T cells, B-cell-depleted T cells, or PBMCs provided the cDNA or gDNA that served as material.

Germline V CDR1 and CDR2: WSHSY, SAAADI. With 2 bases removed from V and 0 bases from J, the gap between germline ends came to 10 bases. This CDR3 comprises 15 residues. Sequencing used immunoSEQ multiplex PCR; TCRdb keeps in-frame clones, though not all of them. Among around 86,000 clones listed, over 75% were seen once. Sequencing input: peripheral blood. The rearrangement joins TRBV10-2 to TRBJ2-5; D may be TRBD2 (6 bases). The sequence came from a human donor with acute or convalescent COVID-19. The donor label of this sample is uncertain. This CDR3 is CASSEEWRDQETQYF. CDR3 nucleotide sequence: TGCGCCAGCAGTGAGGAGTGGAGGGACCAAGAGACCCAGTACTTC.